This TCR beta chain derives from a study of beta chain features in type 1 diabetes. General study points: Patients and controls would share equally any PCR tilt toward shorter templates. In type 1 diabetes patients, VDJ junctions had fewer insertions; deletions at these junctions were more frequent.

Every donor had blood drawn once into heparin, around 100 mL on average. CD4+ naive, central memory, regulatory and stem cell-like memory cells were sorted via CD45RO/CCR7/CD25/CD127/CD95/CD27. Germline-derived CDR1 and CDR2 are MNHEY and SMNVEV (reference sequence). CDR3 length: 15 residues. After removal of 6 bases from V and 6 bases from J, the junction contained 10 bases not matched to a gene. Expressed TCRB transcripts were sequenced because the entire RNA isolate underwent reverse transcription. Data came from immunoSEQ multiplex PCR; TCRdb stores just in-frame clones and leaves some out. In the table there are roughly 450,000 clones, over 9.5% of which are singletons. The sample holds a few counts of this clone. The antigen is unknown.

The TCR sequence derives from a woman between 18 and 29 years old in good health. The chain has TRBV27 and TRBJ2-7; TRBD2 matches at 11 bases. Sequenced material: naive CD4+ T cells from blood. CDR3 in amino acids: CASRTASGRFGEQYF. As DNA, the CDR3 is TGTGCCAGCAGAACGGCTAGCGGGAGGTTCGGCGAGCAGTACTTC.